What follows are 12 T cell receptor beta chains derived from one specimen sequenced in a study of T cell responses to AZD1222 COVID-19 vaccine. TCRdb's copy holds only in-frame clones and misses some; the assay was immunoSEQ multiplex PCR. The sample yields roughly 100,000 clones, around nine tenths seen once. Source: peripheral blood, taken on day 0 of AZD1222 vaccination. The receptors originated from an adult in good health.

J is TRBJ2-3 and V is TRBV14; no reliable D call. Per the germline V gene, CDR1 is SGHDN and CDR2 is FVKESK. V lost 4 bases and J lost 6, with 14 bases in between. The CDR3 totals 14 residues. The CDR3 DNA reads TGTGCCAGCAGCCCCCGTGCTACGGCGGATACGCAGTATTTT. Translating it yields CASSPRATADTQYF.

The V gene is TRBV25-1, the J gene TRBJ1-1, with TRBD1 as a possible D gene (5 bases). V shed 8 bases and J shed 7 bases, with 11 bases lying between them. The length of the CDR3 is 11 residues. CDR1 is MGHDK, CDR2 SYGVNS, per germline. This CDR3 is CASERGGEAFF. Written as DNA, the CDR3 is TGTGCCAGCGAGCGTGGGGGTGAAGCTTTCTTT.

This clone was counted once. The CDR3: CASSFRGEPQHF. The DNA of the CDR3 is TGTGCCAGCAGTTTTCGGGGAGAGCCCCAGCATTTT. The V and J genes are TRBV12-3 or TRBV12-4 and TRBJ1-5; D not certain. V dropped 3 bases and J dropped 8 bases, with 8 bases sitting between them. The CDR3 runs 12 residues.

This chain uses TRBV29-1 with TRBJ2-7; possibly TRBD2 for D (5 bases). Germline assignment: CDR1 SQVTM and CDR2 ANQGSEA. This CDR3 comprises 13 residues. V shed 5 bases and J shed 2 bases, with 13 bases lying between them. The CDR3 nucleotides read TGCAGCGTTACCTTAGGAGGCCCCTACGAGCAGTACTTC. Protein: CSVTLGGPYEQYF.

The CDR3 DNA sequence: TGCGCCAGCAGTGAATTTATGAACACTGAAGCTTTCTTT. Its translation is CASSEFMNTEAFF. V gene TRBV10-2 combines with J gene TRBJ1-1; D is unresolved. The CDR3 consists of 13 residues. CDR1 WSHSY and CDR2 SAAADI come from the germline V gene. V lost 3 bases, J lost 0 bases, and 5 bases lay in between.

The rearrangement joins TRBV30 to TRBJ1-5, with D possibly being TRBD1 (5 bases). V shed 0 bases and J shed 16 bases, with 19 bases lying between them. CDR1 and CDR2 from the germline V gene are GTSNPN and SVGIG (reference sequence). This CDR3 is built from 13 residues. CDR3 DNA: TGTGCCTGGAGTGTACAAGATCGGGGGATCCTACATTTT. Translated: CAWSVQDRGILHF. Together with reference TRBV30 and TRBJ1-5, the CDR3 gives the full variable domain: SQTIHQWPATLVQPVGSPLSLECTVEGTSNPNLYWYRQAAGRGLQLLFYSVGIGQISSEVPQNLSASRPQDRQFILSSKKLLLSDSGFYLCAWSVQDRGILHFGDGTRLSIL.

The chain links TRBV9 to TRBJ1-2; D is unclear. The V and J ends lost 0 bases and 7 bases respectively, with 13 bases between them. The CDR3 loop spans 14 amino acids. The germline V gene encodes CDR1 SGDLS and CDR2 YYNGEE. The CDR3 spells CASSVDGDSGGYTF. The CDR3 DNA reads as TGTGCCAGCAGCGTAGACGGGGATTCGGGTGGCTACACCTTC.

The CDR3 DNA follows: TGTGCCAGCAGCCTGGGTCTCCCGGATAATTCACCCCTCCACTTT. Translation gives CASSLGLPDNSPLHF. The genes are TRBV6-5 and TRBJ1-6; D not certain. CDR3 size: 15 residues. Germline CDR1 reads MNHEY; CDR2 reads SVGAGI. The V gene lost 6 bases and the J gene lost 5 bases, with 14 bases spanning the gap.

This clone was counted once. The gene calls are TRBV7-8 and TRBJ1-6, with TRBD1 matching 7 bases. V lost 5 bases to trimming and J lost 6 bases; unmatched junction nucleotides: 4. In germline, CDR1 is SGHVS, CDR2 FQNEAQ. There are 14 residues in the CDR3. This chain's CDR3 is CASSRGQLNSPLHF. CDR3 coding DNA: TGTGCCAGCAGCCGGGGACAGCTTAATTCACCCCTCCACTTT.

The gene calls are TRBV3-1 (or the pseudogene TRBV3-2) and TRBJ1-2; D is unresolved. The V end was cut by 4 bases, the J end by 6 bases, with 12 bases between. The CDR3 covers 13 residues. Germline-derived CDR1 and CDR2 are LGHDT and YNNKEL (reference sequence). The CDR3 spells CASSPQRRDGYTF. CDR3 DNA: TGTGCCAGCAGCCCCCAGAGGAGAGATGGCTACACCTTC.

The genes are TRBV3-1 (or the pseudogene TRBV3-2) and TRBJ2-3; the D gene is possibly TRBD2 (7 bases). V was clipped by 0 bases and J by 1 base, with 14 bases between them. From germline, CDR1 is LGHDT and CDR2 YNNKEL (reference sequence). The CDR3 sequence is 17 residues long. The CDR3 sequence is CASSQEGGGWGTDTQYF. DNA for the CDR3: TGTGCCAGCAGCCAAGAAGGGGGGGGCTGGGGCACAGATACGCAGTATTTT.

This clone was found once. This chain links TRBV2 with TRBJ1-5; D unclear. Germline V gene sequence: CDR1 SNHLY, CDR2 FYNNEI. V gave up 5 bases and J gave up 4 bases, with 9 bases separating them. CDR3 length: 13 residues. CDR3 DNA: TGTGCCAGCAGTTCCATAGGGAATCAGCCCCAGCATTTT. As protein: CASSSIGNQPQHF.